The 24 T cell receptor beta chains presented below share a single source sample, sequenced in a study of blood T cell repertoires in COVID-19. The protocol was immunoSEQ multiplex PCR, while the TCRdb copy is restricted to in-frame clones and leaves out a portion. This sample has around 160,000 clones; roughly 88% occur once, and the top ten carry around 8%. Sequencing used peripheral blood. These receptors were taken from a woman aged 60 to 75 with COVID-19, enrolled during active disease.

The J gene is TRBJ1-5, the V gene TRBV12-3 or TRBV12-4; D remains unclear. Trimming removed 5 bases from V and 4 bases from J, with 9 bases in between. CDR3 length: 13 amino acids. The CDR3 protein is CASSTRGNQPQHF. The CDR3 bases are TGTGCCAGCAGTACAAGAGGGAATCAGCCCCAGCATTTT.

The J gene is TRBJ1-2, the V gene TRBV3-1 (or the pseudogene TRBV3-2); TRBD1 matches at 7 bases. This CDR3 comprises 15 residues. Germline V gives CDR1 LGHDT, CDR2 YNNKEL (reference sequence). V trimming: 2 bases; J trimming: 8 bases; junction bases outside the gene matches: 11. The CDR3 DNA reads TGTGCCAGCAGCCAAACGGTGGCACAGGGGAGCGGCTACACCTTC. Its translation: CASSQTVAQGSGYTF.

J is TRBJ2-5 and V is TRBV10-3; a possible D gene is TRBD1 (5 bases). Trimming took off 7 bases at V and 1 base at J, with 7 bases between the two ends. Per germline, CDR1 ENHRY and CDR2 SYGVKD. This CDR3 spans 12 amino acids. The CDR3 sequence: CAIMDIQETQYF. CDR3 in DNA: TGTGCCATCATGGACATCCAAGAGACCCAGTACTTC.

The rearrangement uses TRBV27 and TRBJ1-5; 8 bases map to TRBD1. This CDR3 has 15 amino acids. J was trimmed by 6 bases and V by 3 bases; bases with no gene match: 7. CDR1 MNHEY and CDR2 SMNVEV come from the germline V gene (reference sequence). The DNA of the CDR3 is TGTGCCAGCAGTTTCTCAGGGGGCGGGGGTCAGCCCCAGCATTTT. It specifies CASSFSGGGGQPQHF.

This clone was found once. The J gene is TRBJ2-7, the V gene TRBV6-2 or TRBV6-3; D is possibly TRBD2 (6 bases). CDR3 size: 12 residues. Per germline, CDR1 MNHEY and CDR2 SVGEGT. Trimming stripped 4 bases from V and 9 bases from J, with 13 bases between. The CDR3 loop is CASSLSRDWQYF. In nucleotides, the CDR3 is TGTGCCAGCAGTTTATCCCGGGACTGGCAGTACTTC.

The chain links TRBV30 to TRBJ1-4; 7 bases are shared with TRBD1. The CDR3 sequence is 14 residues long. Germline-derived CDR1 and CDR2 are GTSNPN and SVGIG (reference sequence). The J segment lost 7 bases and the V segment lost 2 bases, leaving 7 bases of the junction unmatched. DNA for the CDR3: TGTGCCTGGAGTAGGGGACAGCCGTTTGAAAAACTGTTTTTT. It encodes CAWSRGQPFEKLFF.

V is TRBV7-2 and J is TRBJ1-5; 10 nucleotides line up with TRBD1. The CDR3 extends over 15 amino acids. Germline-derived CDR1 and CDR2 are SGHTA and FQGNSA. V shed 1 base and J 7 bases; nucleotides not matched to a gene: 4. As DNA, the CDR3 is TGTGCCAGCAGCTTAGGAGGACAGGGGGGGCAGCCCCAGCATTTT. It codes for CASSLGGQGGQPQHF.

The chain employs TRBV27 and TRBJ1-5; D remains ambiguous. V lost 3 bases and J 4 bases, leaving 7 bases between the germline ends. CDR3 length: 13 residues. Per germline, CDR1 MNHEY and CDR2 SMNVEV (reference sequence). The CDR3 bases are TGTGCCAGCAGTTTGGCTGGTAATCAGCCCCAGCATTTT. Residues: CASSLAGNQPQHF.

CDR3 nucleotide sequence: TGTGCCAGTAGTAGCCCGGGACAGGGGGCGCGGTATGGCTACACCTTC. Residues: CASSSPGQGARYGYTF. The V call is TRBV19, the J call TRBJ1-2; 12 positions agree with TRBD1. Looked up from germline, CDR1 is LNHDA and CDR2 is SQIVND (reference sequence). V trimming: 4 bases; J trimming: 5 bases; junction bases outside the gene matches: 8. The CDR3 runs to 16 residues.

The gene calls are TRBV6-5 and TRBJ1-2; maybe TRBD1 (5 bases). V dropped 7 bases and J dropped 8 bases, with 23 bases sitting between them. CDR1 is MNHEY and CDR2 is SVGAGI in the germline V gene. The CDR3 loop spans 15 amino acids. The CDR3 nucleotides read TGTGCCAGCAACGACAGTCCGGGAGGATTTGGAGGCTACACCTTC. Residues: CASNDSPGGFGGYTF.

V is TRBV7-9 and J is TRBJ1-2; 7 bases are shared with TRBD1. CDR3 length: 15 amino acids. Germline CDR1 reads SEHNR; CDR2 reads FQNEAQ (reference sequence). With 5 bases clipped from V and 2 bases from J, the junction kept 8 bases outside the gene matches. The CDR3 is CASSEAQGPNYGYTF. CDR3 DNA: TGTGCCAGCAGCGAAGCACAGGGGCCGAACTATGGCTACACCTTC.

The CDR3 reads CASSLVPGANTEAFF. CDR3 bases: TGTGCCAGCAGCTTAGTCCCAGGGGCCAACACTGAAGCTTTCTTT. V is TRBV7-2 and J is TRBJ1-1; possibly TRBD1 for D (6 bases). Germline loops: CDR1 SGHTA, CDR2 FQGNSA. The CDR3 totals 15 residues. V was cut by 1 base and J by 2 bases, with 11 bases left in between.

The V and J genes are TRBV10-3 and TRBJ2-5, with D possibly matching TRBD2 (6 bases). CDR3 length: 18 amino acids. Trimming cost V 2 bases and J 9 bases, with 28 bases left between them. The V gene's germline CDR1 is ENHRY and CDR2 SYGVKD. CDR3 in amino acids: CAISEPIRGGIGSGAQYF. The CDR3 DNA is TGTGCCATCAGTGAGCCAATCCGTGGGGGTATTGGGTCGGGGGCCCAGTACTTC.

This clone was found a few times. The CDR3 sequence: CASSLTSGANTGELFF. In DNA, the CDR3 is TGTGCCAGCAGCTTGACTAGCGGGGCCAACACCGGGGAGCTGTTTTTT. The chain links TRBV7-8 to TRBJ2-2; 11 bases are a match to TRBD2. The CDR3 length is 16 residues. The germline V gene has CDR1 SGHVS and CDR2 FQNEAQ. Trimming cost V 3 bases and J 2 bases; bases outside gene matches: 2.

The chain employs TRBV5-4 and TRBJ2-3, with 7 bases lining up with TRBD1. The germline V gene encodes CDR1 SGHNT and CDR2 YYREEE (reference sequence). J was trimmed by 0 bases and V by 6 bases; bases with no gene match: 10. The CDR3 is 16 amino acids. CDR3: CASTPTGTASTDTQYF. The CDR3 DNA follows: TGTGCCAGCACCCCTACCGGGACAGCGAGCACAGATACGCAGTATTTT.

This chain links TRBV3-1 (or the pseudogene TRBV3-2) with TRBJ2-3, with TRBD2 as a possible D gene (6 bases). The CDR3 loop spans 14 amino acids. CDR1 and CDR2 from the germline V gene are LGHDT and YNNKEL (reference sequence). V dropped 5 bases and J dropped 0 bases, with 9 bases sitting between them. The CDR3 sequence is CASSEGTSTDTQYF. The DNA of the CDR3 is TGTGCCAGCAGCGAGGGGACTAGCACAGATACGCAGTATTTT.

The chain is built from TRBV18 and TRBJ1-5; D is possibly TRBD1 (6 bases). Germline V CDR1 and CDR2: KGHSH, LQKENI. The CDR3 is 15 amino acids. The V end lost 3 bases, the J end lost 1 base, and 10 bases lay between the germline ends. Here the CDR3 reads CASSPLQGSNQPQHF. The DNA of the CDR3 is TGTGCCAGCTCACCTCTACAGGGCAGCAATCAGCCCCAGCATTTT. The full variable domain, rest sourced from reference TRBV18 and TRBJ1-5, is NAGVMQNPRHLVRRRGQEARLRCSPMKGHSHVYWYRQLPEEGLKFMVYLQKENIIDESGMPKERFSAEFPKEGPSILRIQQVVRGDSAAYFCASSPLQGSNQPQHFGDGTRLSIL.

This chain joins TRBV7-9 and TRBJ2-1; possible D gene TRBD2, 6 bases. The CDR3 has 17 residues. Per germline, CDR1 SEHNR and CDR2 FQNEAQ (reference sequence). V was trimmed by 8 bases and J by 0 bases, leaving 20 bases between them. The CDR3 nucleotides read TGTGCCAGCTCCTCCCGGAGGGGTCCGAGCTCCTACAATGAGCAGTTCTTC. Its translation: CASSSRRGPSSYNEQFF.

CDR3 sequence: CAIRKTGMNTEAFF. The CDR3, as DNA: TGTGCCATCAGGAAGACAGGGATGAACACTGAAGCTTTCTTT. The gene calls are TRBV10-3 and TRBJ1-1; 7 bases map to TRBD1. Germline-derived CDR1 and CDR2 are ENHRY and SYGVKD. Trimming removed 6 bases from V and 0 bases from J; junction bases left unmatched: 4. The CDR3 totals 14 residues.

The CDR3 here is CASSLASWDSTTAGELFF. The CDR3 DNA sequence: TGTGCCAGCAGCTTAGCGAGTTGGGACAGCACCACCGCCGGGGAGCTGTTTTTT. The chain is built from TRBV11-2 and TRBJ2-2, with 7 bases matching TRBD1. CDR1 SGHAT and CDR2 FQNNGV come from the germline V gene. The CDR3 totals 18 residues. Trimming removed 1 base from V and 6 bases from J; junction bases left unmatched: 14.

V is TRBV13 and J is TRBJ2-7; 7 bases line up with TRBD2. The trim removed 4 bases at V and 5 bases at J, leaving 17 bases unmatched. The CDR3 totals 17 residues. The V gene's germline CDR1 is PRHDT and CDR2 FYEKMQ (reference sequence). The CDR3 DNA sequence: TGTGCCAGCAGCTCCCCTACCGGGGAGCGGGGTGCGCACGAGCAGTACTTC. This gives the protein CASSSPTGERGAHEQYF. Full variable domain (rest looked up from reference TRBV13 and TRBJ2-7): AAGVIQSPRHLIKEKRETATLKCYPIPRHDTVYWYQQGPGQDPQFLISFYEKMQSDKGSIPDRFSAQQFSDYHSELNMSSLELGDSALYFCASSSPTGERGAHEQYFGPGTRLTVT.

J is TRBJ2-5 and V is TRBV11-2, with D tentatively TRBD1 (5 bases). The germline CDR1 and CDR2 sequences are SGHAT and FQNNGV. This CDR3 is built from 15 residues. V was cut by 5 bases and J by 5 bases, with 18 bases left in between. The CDR3 coding sequence is TGTGCCAGCAGCCCCCGGGTTGGGGCCGGCGAGACCCAGTACTTC. Its translation is CASSPRVGAGETQYF. Using reference TRBV11-2 and TRBJ2-5 for the parts outside the CDR3, the full variable domain is EAGVAQSPRYKIIEKRQSVAFWCNPISGHATLYWYQQILGQGPKLLIQFQNNGVVDDSQLPKDRFSAERLKGVDSTLKIQPAKLEDSAVYLCASSPRVGAGETQYFGPGTRLLVL.

This rearrangement joins TRBV5-1 to TRBJ1-2; D call uncertain. The germline V gene encodes CDR1 SGHRS and CDR2 YFSETQ. V was shortened by 0 bases and J by 4 bases, with 10 bases between the two germline ends. The CDR3 loop spans 14 amino acids. The CDR3 DNA sequence: TGCGCCAGCAGCTTGGAGGTACAGACCTATGGCTACACCTTC. Translation: CASSLEVQTYGYTF.

CDR3: CASSVVGAQGTEAFF. The CDR3 region has the DNA TGCGCCAGCAGTGTGGTGGGGGCTCAGGGAACTGAAGCTTTCTTT. The chain uses TRBV5-1 and TRBJ1-1, with D tentatively TRBD1 (6 bases). Trimming cost V 5 bases and J 5 bases, with 19 bases left between them. CDR3 length equals 15 residues. Germline CDR1 is SGHRS and CDR2 is YFSETQ.